Below are 11 T cell receptor beta chains sequenced from a single sample in a study of shared clonotypes between healthy human individuals. The data were produced by immunoSEQ multiplex PCR, yet TCRdb's version contains in-frame clones alone and is incomplete. The sample holds 2 million to 3 million clones, roughly 93% seen once. The specimen was naive CD4+ T cells from PBMCs. Indicated subset: CD45RA+ positively selected. The receptors stem from a man between 18 and 29 years old in good health. Some clones in this sample may be carry-over from other donors' samples.

V gene TRBV10-3 combines with J gene TRBJ2-7; D not resolved. The CDR3 runs 13 residues. Looked up from germline, CDR1 is ENHRY and CDR2 is SYGVKD. V was shortened by 9 bases and J by 7 bases, with 19 bases between the two germline ends. The CDR3 nucleotides read TGTGCCATGAAGCCCGTTGGCCTCGGGGAGCAGTACTTC. Its protein product is CAMKPVGLGEQYF.

V is TRBV10-3 and J is TRBJ2-5; 7 bases match TRBD1. The assigned J gene may be wrong: the sequence end matches TRBJ2-7 better. The CDR3 is made up of 15 amino acids. CDR1 and CDR2 from the germline V gene are ENHRY and SYGVKD. As DNA, the CDR3 is TGTGCCATCAATGATCCGAGACAGGGTACATACGAGCAGTACTTC. Translating gives CAINDPRQGTYEQYF.

The CDR3 loop reads CASSPSGLAANTGELFF. For the CDR3, the DNA is TGTGCCAGCAGTCCCTCGGGACTAGCGGCGAACACCGGGGAGCTGTTTTTT. The genes are TRBV28 and TRBJ2-2, with TRBD2 matching over 11 bases. The germline gives CDR1 MDHEN, CDR2 SYDVKM. This CDR3 contains 17 residues. With V trimmed by 5 bases and J by 0 bases, 5 bases remained unmatched.

A few counts support this clone. The J gene is TRBJ1-1, the V gene TRBV9; D possibly corresponds to TRBD1 (5 bases). V lost 0 bases and J lost 6, with 6 bases in between. This CDR3 has 12 amino acids. The germline V gene has CDR1 SGDLS and CDR2 YYNGEE. The CDR3 is CASSVEGSEAFF. The CDR3 DNA reads TGTGCCAGCAGCGTAGAGGGGTCTGAAGCTTTCTTT.

V is TRBV19 and J is TRBJ2-1, with 10 bases fitting TRBD2. CDR3 length equals 14 residues. The J segment lost 7 bases and the V segment lost 5 bases, leaving 5 bases of the junction unmatched. CDR1 is LNHDA and CDR2 is SQIVND in the germline V gene (reference sequence). The CDR3 nucleotides read TGTGCCAGTAGTTCTAGCGGGAGAAGTAATGAGCAGTTCTTC. Translation gives CASSSSGRSNEQFF.

This sequence joins TRBV11-2 and TRBJ2-3, with D perhaps matching TRBD2 (6 bases). The germline CDR1 and CDR2 sequences are SGHAT and FQNNGV. V lost 0 bases and J 1 base, leaving 8 bases between the germline ends. The CDR3 loop spans 15 amino acids. The CDR3 bases are TGTGCCAGCAGCTTAGAGTCGGGGGGCACAGATACGCAGTATTTT. This encodes CASSLESGGTDTQYF.

The V and J genes are TRBV19 and TRBJ2-1; D may correspond to TRBD1 or TRBD2 (5 bases each). Trimming pared 1 base from V and 9 bases from J, leaving 10 bases between. The CDR3 spans 13 residues. Germline V gives CDR1 LNHDA, CDR2 SQIVND (reference sequence). The DNA for the CDR3 is TGTGCCAGTAGTATAGGAGGGGCCGGTGAGCAGTTCTTC. This encodes CASSIGGAGEQFF.

The V gene is TRBV5-1, the J gene TRBJ1-5; 7 bases agree with TRBD1. The length of the CDR3 is 15 residues. After removal of 1 base from V and 7 bases from J, the junction contained 8 bases not matched to a gene. The germline gives CDR1 SGHRS, CDR2 YFSETQ. CDR3 sequence: CASSLIGGAGQPQHF. The DNA of the CDR3 is TGCGCCAGCAGCTTGATAGGGGGCGCAGGCCAGCCCCAGCATTTT.

The rearrangement joins TRBV7-8 to TRBJ1-4, with a possible D match to TRBD1 (5 bases). V lost 0 bases and J lost 8, with 13 bases in between. The CDR3 has 15 amino acids. From germline, CDR1 is SGHVS and CDR2 FQNEAQ. CDR3: CASSLARAVGEKLFF. The DNA for the CDR3 is TGTGCCAGCAGCTTAGCCAGGGCAGTTGGCGAAAAACTGTTTTTT.

This chain uses TRBV10-3 with TRBJ1-1; 9 nucleotides match TRBD1. The length of the CDR3 is 15 residues. The germline CDR1 and CDR2 sequences are ENHRY and SYGVKD. In DNA form, the CDR3 reads TGTGGTACAAAAATGGAGGGACAGGGCGTCCATGAAGCTTTCTTT. Amino acids: CGTKMEGQGVHEAFF.

The chain joins TRBV27 to TRBJ1-5; 7 bases align to TRBD1. Germline values: CDR1 MNHEY, CDR2 SMNVEV (reference sequence). The CDR3 is 17 amino acids. Trimming took 0 bases from V and 7 from J; bases not matched to a gene: 12. The CDR3 loop reads CASSLSLAPGGRQPQHF. The CDR3 DNA reads as TGTGCCAGCAGTTTATCGTTGGCCCCAGGGGGTCGGCAGCCCCAGCATTTT.